This T cell receptor (beta chain) was sequenced for a study of T-cell reconstitution after alpha-beta-depleted transplantation in children. General study findings and limits: When one year had passed after transplant, most T-cell counts and diversity came from newly produced T cells. High day-60 TCRbeta diversity in some patients came from surviving recipient T cells and thymic progenitors. Reportedly, roughly two months post-transplant, alpha-beta T cells arose from several hundred expanded graft clones.

This clonotype has ten or more counts. The target antigen is unknown. Construction of the TCRbeta library involved unique molecular identifiers. Via MiXCR, TCRdb re-called the PCR reads, giving one row per CDR3 protein. The sample lists around 450,000 distinct CDR3 sequences, 8% to 11% occurring once. This CDR3 comprises 17 residues. After removal of 2 bases from V and 7 bases from J, the junction contained 17 bases not matched to a gene. Germline V gives CDR1 MNHEY, CDR2 SMNVEV (reference sequence). This TCR came from a child aged 2 to 10 with inherited bone marrow failure, due to receive a stem cell transplant. The chain uses TRBV27 and TRBJ2-7; 7 positions agree with TRBD1. Sample: PBMCs, taken before TCRalphabeta/CD19-depleted stem cell transplant. CDR3 sequence: CASSLGNPAGGTWEQYF. In DNA form, the CDR3 reads TGTGCCAGCAGTTTAGGGAACCCGGCAGGGGGTACGTGGGAGCAGTACTTC.